These 21 T cell receptor beta chains share one sample of origin, sequenced in a study of early T cells in non-severe SARS-CoV-2 infection. TCRdb re-called the 5' RACE reads with MiXCR, one entry per CDR3 protein. The data hold 100,000 to 120,000 distinct CDR3 sequences, with over 10% observed a single time. The sequencing used whole blood, collected at baseline. These receptors all stem from an adult who was a healthcare worker with PCR-confirmed SARS-CoV-2 infection or an uninfected control (not recorded which).

The V and J genes are TRBV16 and TRBJ1-2; D is uncertain. The CDR3 covers 13 residues. Between the trimmed V and J ends, which lost 2 bases and 4 bases, there was a span of 8 bases. The germline V gene has CDR1 KGHSY and CDR2 FQNENV. The CDR3, as DNA: TGTGCCAGCAGCCAAGGTGTCGTCTATGGCTACACCTTC. Its translation: CASSQGVVYGYTF.

The V gene is TRBV9, the J gene TRBJ1-2, with D possibly TRBD1 on 6 matching bases. The V gene lost 7 bases and the J gene lost 8 bases, with 24 bases spanning the gap. Germline V lookup: CDR1 SGDLS, CDR2 YYNGEE. The CDR3 totals 15 residues. The CDR3 protein is CASGSPRGGGTGYTF. The CDR3 DNA follows: TGTGCCAGCGGTTCTCCCAGGGGCGGAGGTACCGGCTACACCTTC. Using reference TRBV9 and TRBJ1-2 for the parts outside the CDR3, the full variable domain is DSGVTQTPKHLITATGQRVTLRCSPRSGDLSVYWYQQSLDQGLQFLIQYYNGEERAKGNILERFSAQQFPDLHSELNLSSLELGDSALYFCASGSPRGGGTGYTFGSGTRLTVV.

This clonotype was counted at least ten times. V and J are TRBV29-1 and TRBJ1-1; no clear D. The CDR3 is 14 residues long. In germline, CDR1 is SQVTM, CDR2 ANQGSEA. The V and J ends lost 2 bases and 11 bases respectively, with 21 bases between them. The CDR3 DNA follows: TGCAGCGTTGAAAAGACGGTAGCCCCGCCTGTGGCTTTCTTT. Translated: CSVEKTVAPPVAFF.

This clonotype was found once. This chain joins TRBV5-1 and TRBJ2-7; weak D call: TRBD1 (5 bases). The V end was cut by 1 base, the J end by 2 bases, with 7 bases between. The germline gives CDR1 SGHRS, CDR2 YFSETQ. The CDR3 is made up of 13 amino acids. The chain's CDR3 is CASSLPRAYEQYF. The CDR3 region has the DNA TGCGCCAGCAGCTTGCCCAGGGCCTACGAGCAGTACTTC.

This chain uses TRBV2 with TRBJ1-2; 8 bases fit TRBD1. Germline CDR1 is SNHLY and CDR2 is FYNNEI. V was pared by 6 bases and J by 6 bases, with 9 bases of the junction left unmatched. This CDR3 contains 14 residues. The CDR3 DNA is TGTGCCAGCAGCACGACCGGGACAGGAAATGGCTACACCTTC. It specifies CASSTTGTGNGYTF.

This clonotype was recorded a few times. The V call is TRBV7-8, the J call TRBJ1-5; D is undetermined. This CDR3 is built from 16 residues. The V and J ends lost 5 bases and 4 bases respectively, with 18 bases between them. The germline V gene has CDR1 SGHVS and CDR2 FQNEAQ. For the CDR3, the DNA is TGTGCCAGCAGCCCGGAGGTCAGGCAGGTTAATCAGCCCCAGCATTTT. This gives the protein CASSPEVRQVNQPQHF. The entire variable domain, with the rest obtained from reference TRBV7-8 and TRBJ1-5, is as follows: GAGVSQSPRYKVAKRGQDVALRCDPISGHVSLFWYQQALGQGPEFLTYFQNEAQLDKSGLPSDRFFAERPEGSVSTLKIQRTQQEDSAVYLCASSPEVRQVNQPQHFGDGTRLSIL.

This clonotype was detected many times. This chain connects TRBV5-1 to TRBJ1-1; D is unclear. Germline CDR1 is SGHRS and CDR2 is YFSETQ. V dropped 5 bases and J dropped 3 bases, with 8 bases sitting between them. This CDR3 is built from 12 residues. The CDR3 is CASRGTDTEAFF. The CDR3 bases are TGCGCCAGCAGGGGTACGGACACTGAAGCTTTCTTT.

The CDR3 loop is CASSASNEQFF. CDR3 bases: TGTGCCAGCAGTGCAAGCAATGAGCAGTTCTTC. This chain uses TRBV6-4 with TRBJ2-1; D ambiguous. Germline V lookup: CDR1 MRHNA, CDR2 SNTAGT. The CDR3 covers 11 residues. The ends were cut back, 4 bases at V and 6 bases at J, with 4 bases in the middle.

The rearrangement links TRBV20-1 to TRBJ2-3; 10 bases align to TRBD2. This CDR3 is 14 amino acids long. Germline CDR1 and CDR2: DFQATT and SNEGSKA (reference sequence). The ends lost 2 bases at V and 4 bases at J; junction bases unmatched: 3. The CDR3 DNA is TGCAGTGCTAGATTAGCGGGGGGCCCAGATACGCAGTATTTT. Its translation is CSARLAGGPDTQYF.

This clonotype turned up a few times. J is TRBJ2-5 and V is TRBV29-1, with 12 bases fitting TRBD1. The CDR3 contains 14 residues. V was clipped by 6 bases and J by 5 bases; unmatched bases: 7. The germline V gene encodes CDR1 SQVTM and CDR2 ANQGSEA. CDR3 coding DNA: TGCAGCGTCGCCGGGACAGGGGGCAGGGAGACCCAGTACTTC. It yields the protein CSVAGTGGRETQYF.

The chain combines TRBV28 with TRBJ2-7; the D gene could be TRBD1 or TRBD2 (6 bases each). In germline, CDR1 is MDHEN, CDR2 SYDVKM. The CDR3 consists of 15 residues. V lost 6 bases and J lost 5, with 20 bases in between. The CDR3 coding sequence is TGTGCCAGCAGACCACCCGACAGGAGGGCCCACGAGCAGTACTTC. Its translation: CASRPPDRRAHEQYF.

This clonotype was recorded a few times. This chain links TRBV3-1 with TRBJ2-7; 13 nucleotides match TRBD2. The CDR3 loop spans 16 amino acids. CDR1 is LGHDT, CDR2 YNNKEL, per germline (reference sequence). V shed 3 bases, J shed 1 base, and the junction held 3 bases outside the gene matches. CDR3 loop: CASSHEGLAGSYEQYF. CDR3 DNA sequence: TGTGCCAGCAGCCATGAGGGACTAGCGGGGTCCTACGAGCAGTACTTC.

This clonotype was counted at least ten times. This chain joins TRBV5-1 and TRBJ1-2; the D is unclear. CDR3 length: 13 amino acids. Trimming removed 3 bases at V and 0 bases at J, with 6 bases between. Germline V gene sequence: CDR1 SGHRS, CDR2 YFSETQ. The CDR3 nucleotides are TGCGCCAGCAGCTCTGATCCTAACTATGGCTACACCTTC. Translation gives CASSSDPNYGYTF.

This clonotype was detected a few times. This sequence joins TRBV20-1 and TRBJ2-7; 8 bases align to TRBD2. Germline V gene data show CDR1 as DFQATT and CDR2 as SNEGSKA (reference sequence). J gave up 2 bases and V 6 bases, and 15 bases lay outside the gene matches. The CDR3 length is 16 residues. The CDR3 coding sequence is TGCAGTGCCGTTCCCTTCCGGGAGGGGAGACCCTACGAGCAGTACTTC. Its protein is CSAVPFREGRPYEQYF.

J is TRBJ2-1 and V is TRBV7-8; D is perhaps TRBD1 (6 bases). The CDR3 is 15 residues long. Trimming stripped 3 bases from V and 0 bases from J, with 9 bases between. The germline gives CDR1 SGHVS, CDR2 FQNEAQ. CDR3: CASSFTGYSYNEQFF. The DNA of the CDR3 is TGTGCCAGCAGCTTTACAGGGTACTCCTACAATGAGCAGTTCTTC.

This clonotype was detected a few times. The chain has TRBV18 and TRBJ2-5; 7 bases are a match to TRBD1. Germline V gene lookup returns CDR1 KGHSH and CDR2 LQKENI. The CDR3 totals 15 residues. The trim removed 6 bases at V and 1 base at J, leaving 8 bases unmatched. CDR3 in amino acids: CASSEGAARQETQYF. DNA for the CDR3: TGTGCCAGCTCTGAGGGGGCAGCCCGCCAAGAGACCCAGTACTTC.

For this clonotype: The junction and the germline gene differ at one end; a read error may be behind it. The V and J genes are TRBV2 and TRBJ2-3; D gene ambiguous. Looked up from germline, CDR1 is SNHLY and CDR2 is FYNNEI. The CDR3 spans 14 residues. The DNA of the CDR3 is TGTGCCAGCACTGAACGTGGAAACACAGATACGCAGTATTTT. Translated, it gives CASTERGNTDTQYF. Together with reference TRBV2 and TRBJ2-3, the CDR3 gives the full variable domain: EPEVTQTPSHQVTQMGQEVILRCVPISNHLYFYWYRQILGQKVEFLVSFYNNEISEKSEIFDDQFSVERPDGSNFTLKIRSTKLEDSAMYFCASTERGNTDTQYFGPGTRLTVL.

The chain uses TRBV7-2 and TRBJ1-2, with D uncertain. V was shortened by 1 base and J by 4 bases, with 7 bases between the two germline ends. The CDR3 covers 13 residues. CDR1 is SGHTA, CDR2 FQGNSA, per germline. The CDR3 reads CASSLVFGYGYTF. The CDR3 DNA reads as TGTGCCAGCAGCTTAGTCTTTGGCTATGGCTACACCTTC. The full variable domain, in which reference TRBV7-2 and TRBJ1-2 provide the parts outside the CDR3, is GAGVSQSPSNKVTEKGKDVELRCDPISGHTALYWYRQSLGQGLEFLIYFQGNSAPDKSGLPSDRFSAERTGGSVSTLTIQRTQQEDSAVYLCASSLVFGYGYTFGSGTRLTVV.

The genes are TRBV11-3 and TRBJ2-7, with TRBD1 as a possible D gene (6 bases). Trimming shortened V by 1 base and J by 5 bases, and 9 bases separated the two germline ends. Germline CDR1 and CDR2: SGHNT and YENEEA. This CDR3 has 13 amino acids. This chain's CDR3 is CASSLGGLDEQYF. The CDR3 DNA reads as TGTGCCAGCAGCTTAGGGGGGCTCGACGAGCAGTACTTC.

This sequence joins TRBV2 and TRBJ2-7, with TRBD2 matching 7 bases. After removal of 8 bases from V and 5 bases from J, the junction contained 3 bases not matched to a gene. This CDR3 is built from 11 residues. Germline V gene data show CDR1 as SNHLY and CDR2 as FYNNEI. Written as DNA, the CDR3 is TGTGCCAGCTGCGGGAGCCACGAGCAGTACTTC. Translated, it gives CASCGSHEQYF.

The genes are TRBV6-5 and TRBJ2-7, with a weak D call TRBD2 (6 bases). The germline CDR1 and CDR2 sequences are MNHEY and SVGAGI. This CDR3 is built from 16 residues. Trimming cost V 0 bases and J 0 bases, with 12 bases left between them. As DNA, the CDR3 is TGTGCCAGCAGTTACTCTAGGCGGGATAGCTCCTACGAGCAGTACTTC. It encodes CASSYSRRDSSYEQYF.